The 17 T cell receptor beta chains below come from one sample, sequenced in a study of blood T cells in healthy people across ages (dated by TCRdb to between 2014 and 2017). The library relied on 5' RACE. Sequencer: Illumina HiSeq 2500. A second PCR of about 6 to 11 cycles was performed with a sample-barcoded 5' primer and a J-beta primer mix. TCRdb reworked the public reads: Q25 trimming with fastp, MiXCR clone assembly, productive beta chains retained. Each record represents a unique CDR3 protein, reported with the most common genes and DNA among its rows. This sample has roughly 1,500,000 distinct CDR3 sequences in its table, and roughly 40% of those were observed once. The top ten clonotypes cover roughly 7.9% of the sample. Sample: blood. The receptor source for this set is a woman under 30 in good health.

The sample holds a few counts of this clonotype. This may be a read error, as it is one base from a much larger clone. J is TRBJ2-7 and V is TRBV6-1; D possibly uses TRBD1 or TRBD2 (5 bases each). Trimming took off 4 bases at V and 3 bases at J, with 7 bases between the two ends. Per the germline V gene, CDR1 is MNHNS and CDR2 is SASEGT. The CDR3 length is 12 residues. The CDR3 DNA is TGTGCCAGCAGTGGGGACGGCTACGAGCAGTACTTC. Translating gives CASSGDGYEQYF.

The gene calls are TRBV5-1 and TRBJ1-1, with D unresolved. Germline-derived CDR1 and CDR2 are SGHRS and YFSETQ. With 0 bases removed from V and 3 bases from J, the gap between germline ends came to 9 bases. The CDR3 consists of 14 residues. CDR3 sequence (DNA): TGCGCCAGCAGCTTGGATCCGGGGTACACTGAAGCTTTCTTT. Translating gives CASSLDPGYTEAFF.

This chain connects TRBV3-1 to TRBJ2-1; tentatively, D is TRBD2 (6 bases). V was cut by 3 bases and J by 3 bases, with 15 bases left in between. Germline V gene lookup returns CDR1 LGHDT and CDR2 YNNKEL (reference sequence). The CDR3 consists of 16 residues. CDR3 loop: CASSHRLVGGYNEQFF. CDR3 nucleotides: TGTGCCAGCAGCCATAGACTAGTGGGGGGCTACAATGAGCAGTTCTTC.

The chain links TRBV29-1 to TRBJ2-2; D unresolved. The CDR3 has 13 residues. Germline V CDR1 and CDR2: SQVTM, ANQGSEA. V was cut by 7 bases and J by 1 base, with 10 bases left in between. CDR3 region: CSELRENTGELFF. For the CDR3, the DNA is TGCAGCGAACTCCGAGAGAACACCGGGGAGCTGTTTTTT.

The rearrangement joins TRBV2 to TRBJ2-3, with 12 bases matching TRBD2. The CDR3 has 17 residues. Germline values: CDR1 SNHLY, CDR2 FYNNEI. The junction had 7 bases not matched to a gene; V was cut back by 2 bases and J by 4 bases. The CDR3 sequence: CASSEIPSGRAPDTQYF. In DNA, the CDR3 is TGTGCCAGCAGTGAAATACCTAGCGGGAGGGCCCCAGATACGCAGTATTTT. The entire variable domain, with the rest obtained from reference TRBV2 and TRBJ2-3, is as follows: EPEVTQTPSHQVTQMGQEVILRCVPISNHLYFYWYRQILGQKVEFLVSFYNNEISEKSEIFDDQFSVERPDGSNFTLKIRSTKLEDSAMYFCASSEIPSGRAPDTQYFGPGTRLTVL.

This clonotype was detected only a few times. The chain combines TRBV12-3 or TRBV12-4 with TRBJ1-4; 7 bases align to TRBD1. The CDR3 sequence is 15 residues long. V gave up 3 bases and J gave up 5 bases; unmatched junction bases: 6. The CDR3 sequence: CASSLGRGGNEKLFF. CDR3 nucleotide sequence: TGTGCCAGCAGTTTGGGCAGGGGGGGAAATGAAAAACTGTTTTTT.

The chain couples TRBV27 to TRBJ2-5; D gene uncertain. The V gene's germline CDR1 is MNHEY and CDR2 SMNVEV (reference sequence). Trimming removed 2 bases at V and 2 bases at J, with 15 bases between. The CDR3 spans 16 residues. CDR3 coding DNA: TGTGCCAGCAGTTTAGGGGTAGACCTCGCTCAAGAGACCCAGTACTTC. Translating gives CASSLGVDLAQETQYF.

This clonotype was seen ten or more times. The rearrangement joins TRBV9 to TRBJ2-7; 11 positions match TRBD2. This CDR3 is 16 amino acids long. The V gene's germline CDR1 is SGDLS and CDR2 YYNGEE. Trimming took 4 bases from V and 2 from J; bases not matched to a gene: 8. The CDR3 spells CASSLSSGLAAYEQYF. CDR3 nucleotides: TGTGCCAGCAGCTTAAGCTCGGGACTAGCGGCCTACGAGCAGTACTTC.

This sequence joins TRBV6-2 or TRBV6-3 and TRBJ1-6; no firm D call. Germline V lookup: CDR1 MNHEY, CDR2 SVGEGT. The CDR3 loop spans 15 amino acids. The V and J ends lost 7 bases and 1 base respectively, with 11 bases between them. The CDR3 sequence is CASIPGWSYNSPLHF. CDR3 nucleotide sequence: TGTGCCAGCATCCCGGGATGGTCCTATAATTCACCCCTCCACTTT.

This chain links TRBV7-2 with TRBJ2-3; D remains ambiguous. The CDR3 consists of 14 residues. The V gene lost 1 base and the J gene lost 5 bases, with 10 bases spanning the gap. Per germline, CDR1 SGHTA and CDR2 FQGNSA. CDR3 protein: CASSLVGSGDTQYF. The CDR3 DNA follows: TGTGCCAGCAGCTTAGTAGGTTCAGGAGATACGCAGTATTTT.

The chain recombines TRBV11-2 with TRBJ1-6; possibly TRBD1 for D (5 bases). The CDR3 has 15 residues. Germline-derived CDR1 and CDR2 are SGHAT and FQNNGV. Trimming pared 1 base from V and 10 bases from J, leaving 14 bases between. CDR3 sequence reads: CASSLGGRSWSPLHF. CDR3 nucleotides: TGTGCCAGCAGCTTAGGGGGCAGGAGTTGGTCACCCCTCCACTTT.

This clonotype was detected a few times. V is TRBV10-3 and J is TRBJ2-1; 13 positions agree with TRBD2. The V and J ends lost 7 bases and 4 bases, in that order; junction bases with no gene match: 1. Germline CDR1 is ENHRY and CDR2 is SYGVKD. This CDR3 has 14 residues. The CDR3 DNA reads as TGTGCCATCAAGACTAGCGGGGGGTACAATGAGCAGTTCTTC. Translated: CAIKTSGGYNEQFF.

The J gene is TRBJ1-5, the V gene TRBV20-1, with unresolved D. V was cut by 0 bases and J by 1 base, with 10 bases left in between. The CDR3 consists of 15 residues. Germline CDR1 DFQATT, CDR2 SNEGSKA (reference sequence). CDR3 in DNA: TGCAGTGCTAGAGATCCGAGCTCAAGCAATCAGCCCCAGCATTTT. Residues: CSARDPSSSNQPQHF.

This clonotype was picked up one time. Here the CDR3 reads CASSLAAGVWNEQFF. Written as DNA, the CDR3 is TGTGCCAGCAGCTTAGCGGCGGGAGTCTGGAATGAGCAGTTCTTC. The chain joins TRBV7-7 to TRBJ2-1; 7 nucleotides agree with TRBD2. The V segment lost 0 bases and the J segment 7 bases; nucleotides outside the gene matches: 6. CDR1 and CDR2 from the germline V gene are SSHAT and FNYEAQ (reference sequence). The CDR3 is made up of 15 amino acids.

CDR3 sequence (DNA): TGCGCCAGCAGCCAAGATCGATTTAGCGGGAGAAACACCGGGGAGCTGTTTTTT. This codes for CASSQDRFSGRNTGELFF. V gene TRBV4-1 combines with J gene TRBJ2-2; 9 nucleotides match TRBD2. V gave up 0 bases and J gave up 2 bases; unmatched junction bases: 7. The V gene's germline CDR1 is MGHRA and CDR2 YSYEKL. This CDR3 has 18 residues.

The rearrangement uses TRBV4-2 and TRBJ1-2; D might be TRBD1 (5 bases). Trimming pared 0 bases from V and 8 bases from J, leaving 22 bases between. This CDR3 contains 17 residues. CDR1 and CDR2 from the germline V gene are LGHNA and YNFKEQ. CDR3 sequence (DNA): TGTGCCAGCAGCCAAGATCTCTATGCCCCTCAGGGTGTAGGCTACACCTTC. Residues: CASSQDLYAPQGVGYTF.

CDR3 nucleotide sequence: TGTGCCAGCGGGAGGGCCTCCTACAATGAGCAGTTCTTC. Translated: CASGRASYNEQFF. The rearrangement links TRBV25-1 to TRBJ2-1; 7 bases match TRBD2. The trim removed 8 bases at V and 0 bases at J, leaving 1 base unmatched. The CDR3 length is 13 residues. Germline loops: CDR1 MGHDK, CDR2 SYGVNS.